The clone carrying this T cell receptor beta chain has just a few counts. Its antigen is not identified. This sample is drawn from a study of radiation and T cells in renal cell carcinoma. Study background: Nephrectomy followed 15 Gy stereotactic body radiation by 4 weeks.

Using immunoSEQ multiplex PCR, the repertoire was profiled, and TCRdb retains in-frame clones only, with some absent. The sample contains about 65,000 clones, roughly four fifths of which appear only once. Study-wide findings and caveats: Top tumor clonotypes rose in blood 2 weeks post-radiation, then contracted.

Time point in this sample: blood 2 weeks post-SBRT. Treatment: 15 Gy SBRT to primary tumor, nephrectomy 4 weeks later. Radiation-treated patients gave blood at baseline, week 2 and week 4. Clear cell pathology was present in this patient's renal cell carcinoma. CDR1 and CDR2 (germline): LNHNV, YYDKDF (reference sequence). This CDR3 has 16 amino acids. Trimming removed 0 bases from V and 5 bases from J; junction bases left unmatched: 10. V gene TRBV15 combines with J gene TRBJ2-7, with TRBD2 identical over 7 bases. The receptor was derived from a man in his sixties with renal cell carcinoma. The starting material was blood, obtained from a patient whose treatment included radiotherapy and nephrectomy. This chain's CDR3 is CATSREWGGKRNEQYV. The DNA for the CDR3 is TGTGCCACCAGCAGAGAATGGGGAGGGAAAAGGAACGAGCAGTACGTC.